This TCR beta chain derives from a study of spatial heterogeneity in lung cancer. Background on the study: Where they were available, follow-up PBMC samples were sequenced, at a median of approximately two years after resection. Detected beta-chain sequences consistently exceeded alpha-chain sequences. Study-level points and caveats: More often at tumor resection than at routine follow-up, ubiquitous expanded tumor TCRs were detected in the blood.

The table lists this clonotype with many counts. Antigen unknown. Time point defined: blood at routine non-recurrence follow-up after resection. Extraction of whole RNA from tumor, nontumor lung or frozen PBMC preceded unsorted sequencing. TCRdb itself ran the 5' RACE reads through MiXCR, one entry per CDR3 protein. The repertoire holds about 26,000 distinct CDR3 sequences, with approximately 5.4% as singletons. This CDR3 contains 18 residues. V gave up 0 bases and J gave up 8 bases, with 23 bases separating them. Germline V CDR1 and CDR2: MGHRA, YSYEKL. The chain carries TRBV4-1 and TRBJ2-4, with D perhaps given as TRBD1 or TRBD2 (5 bases each). Sequences were derived from PBMCs, sampled at follow-up. The receptor's source is a male donor with early-stage non-small cell lung cancer. The CDR3 bases are TGCGCCAGCAGCCAAGATCTGAACGGGGCCGTTTTCGAATACATTCAGTACTTC. This translates into CASSQDLNGAVFEYIQYF.